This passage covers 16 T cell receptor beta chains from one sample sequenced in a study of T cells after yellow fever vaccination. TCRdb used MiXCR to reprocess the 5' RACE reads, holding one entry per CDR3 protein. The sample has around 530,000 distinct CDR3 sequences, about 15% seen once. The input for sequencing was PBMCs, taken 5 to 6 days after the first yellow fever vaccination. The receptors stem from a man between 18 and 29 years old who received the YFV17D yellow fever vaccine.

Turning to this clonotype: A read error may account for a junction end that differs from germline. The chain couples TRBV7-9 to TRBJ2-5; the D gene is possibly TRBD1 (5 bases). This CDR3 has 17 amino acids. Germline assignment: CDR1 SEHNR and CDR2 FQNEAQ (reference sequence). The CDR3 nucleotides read TGTCCCAGCAGTCCACCCTTTTTCGCAGGGTCAGAAGAGACCCAGTACTTC. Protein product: CPSSPPFFAGSEETQYF.

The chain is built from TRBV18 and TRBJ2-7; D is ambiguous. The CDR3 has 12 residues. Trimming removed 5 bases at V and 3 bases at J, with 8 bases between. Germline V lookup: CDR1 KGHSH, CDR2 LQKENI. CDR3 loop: CASSIDRYEQYF. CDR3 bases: TGTGCCAGCTCAATCGACCGCTACGAGCAGTACTTC.

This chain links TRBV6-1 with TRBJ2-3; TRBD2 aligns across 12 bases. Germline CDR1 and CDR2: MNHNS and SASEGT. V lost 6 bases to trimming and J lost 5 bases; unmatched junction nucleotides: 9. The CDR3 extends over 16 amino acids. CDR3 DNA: TGTGCCAGCAGCTCCCTAGCGGGGGGGATGTTAGATACGCAGTATTTT. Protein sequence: CASSSLAGGMLDTQYF.

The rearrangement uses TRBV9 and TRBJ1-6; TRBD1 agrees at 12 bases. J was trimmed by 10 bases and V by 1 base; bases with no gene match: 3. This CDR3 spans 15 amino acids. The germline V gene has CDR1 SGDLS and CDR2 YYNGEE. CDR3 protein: CASSVRGQGASPLHF. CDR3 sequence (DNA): TGTGCCAGCAGCGTAAGGGGACAGGGGGCATCACCCCTCCACTTT.

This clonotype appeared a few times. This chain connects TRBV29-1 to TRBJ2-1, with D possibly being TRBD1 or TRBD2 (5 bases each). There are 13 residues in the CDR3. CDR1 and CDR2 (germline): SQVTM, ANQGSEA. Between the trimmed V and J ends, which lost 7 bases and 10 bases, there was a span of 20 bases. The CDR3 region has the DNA TGCAGCGCTACCGGGACGCATCGGGGAGAGCAGTTCTTC. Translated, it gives CSATGTHRGEQFF.

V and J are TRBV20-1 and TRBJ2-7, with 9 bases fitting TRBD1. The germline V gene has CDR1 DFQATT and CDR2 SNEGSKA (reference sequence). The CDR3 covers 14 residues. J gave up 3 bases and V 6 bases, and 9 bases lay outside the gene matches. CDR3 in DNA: TGCAGTGCATTAGAGACAGGGGGAATCTACGAGCAGTACTTC. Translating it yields CSALETGGIYEQYF.

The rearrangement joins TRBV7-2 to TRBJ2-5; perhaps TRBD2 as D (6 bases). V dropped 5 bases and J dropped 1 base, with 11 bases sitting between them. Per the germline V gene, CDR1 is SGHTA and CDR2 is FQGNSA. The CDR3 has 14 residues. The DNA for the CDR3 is TGTGCCAGCAGCAATCCAGCGGGCCAAGAGACCCAGTACTTC. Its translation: CASSNPAGQETQYF. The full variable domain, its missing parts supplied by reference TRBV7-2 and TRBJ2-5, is GAGVSQSPSNKVTEKGKDVELRCDPISGHTALYWYRQSLGQGLEFLIYFQGNSAPDKSGLPSDRFSAERTGGSVSTLTIQRTQQEDSAVYLCASSNPAGQETQYFGPGTRLLVL.

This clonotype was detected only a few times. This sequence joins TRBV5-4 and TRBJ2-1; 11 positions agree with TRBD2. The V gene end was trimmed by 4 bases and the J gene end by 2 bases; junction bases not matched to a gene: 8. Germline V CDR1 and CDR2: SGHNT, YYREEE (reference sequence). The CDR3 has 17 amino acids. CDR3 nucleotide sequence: TGTGCCAGCAGCCAGGGGACTAGCGGACCGGCCTACAATGAGCAGTTCTTC. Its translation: CASSQGTSGPAYNEQFF.

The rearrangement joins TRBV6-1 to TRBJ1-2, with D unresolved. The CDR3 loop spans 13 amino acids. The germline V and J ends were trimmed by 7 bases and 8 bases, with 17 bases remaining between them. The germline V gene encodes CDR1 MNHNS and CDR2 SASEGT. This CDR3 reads CASTSRERQGYTF. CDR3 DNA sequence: TGTGCCAGCACGAGCCGGGAAAGGCAGGGCTACACCTTC.

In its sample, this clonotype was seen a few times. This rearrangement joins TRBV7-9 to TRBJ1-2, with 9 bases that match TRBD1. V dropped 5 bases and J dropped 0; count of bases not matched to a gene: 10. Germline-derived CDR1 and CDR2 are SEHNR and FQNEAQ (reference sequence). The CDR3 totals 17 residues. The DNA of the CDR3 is TGTGCCAGCAGCGGCCGGGACAGGGCCCTTACTAACTATGGCTACACCTTC. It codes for CASSGRDRALTNYGYTF.

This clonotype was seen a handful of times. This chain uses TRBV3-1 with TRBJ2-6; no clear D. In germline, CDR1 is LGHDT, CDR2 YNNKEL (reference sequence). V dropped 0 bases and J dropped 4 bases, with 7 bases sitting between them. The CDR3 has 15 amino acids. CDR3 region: CASSQDSPGANVLTF. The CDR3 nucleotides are TGTGCCAGCAGCCAAGATAGTCCCGGGGCCAACGTCCTGACTTTC.

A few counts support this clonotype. The DNA for the CDR3 is TGCAGCGAAGCAGGGGGCATCTATCAGCCCCAGCATTTT. Protein sequence: CSEAGGIYQPQHF. The rearrangement joins TRBV29-1 to TRBJ1-5; TRBD1 matches at 8 bases. V lost 7 bases, J lost 5 bases, and 7 bases stayed unmatched. The CDR3 is made up of 13 amino acids. Per germline, CDR1 SQVTM and CDR2 ANQGSEA.

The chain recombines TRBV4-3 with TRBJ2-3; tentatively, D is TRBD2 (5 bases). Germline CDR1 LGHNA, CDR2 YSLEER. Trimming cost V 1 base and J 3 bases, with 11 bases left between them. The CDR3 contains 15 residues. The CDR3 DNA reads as TGCGCCAGCAGCCAAGCAACGCGGGCTACAGATACGCAGTATTTT. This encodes CASSQATRATDTQYF.

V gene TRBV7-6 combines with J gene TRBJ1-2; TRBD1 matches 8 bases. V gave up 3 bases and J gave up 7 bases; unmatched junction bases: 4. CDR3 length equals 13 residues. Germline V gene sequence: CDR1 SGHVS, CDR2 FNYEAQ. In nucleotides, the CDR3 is TGTGCCAGCAGCTTTGCAGGGGGCAGTGGCTACACCTTC. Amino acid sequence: CASSFAGGSGYTF.

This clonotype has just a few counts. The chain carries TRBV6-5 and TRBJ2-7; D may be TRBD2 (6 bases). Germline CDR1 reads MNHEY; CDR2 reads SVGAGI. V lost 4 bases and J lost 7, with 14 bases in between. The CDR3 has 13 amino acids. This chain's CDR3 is CASSSAGTGEQYV. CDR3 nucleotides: TGTGCCAGCAGTTCCGCAGGGACTGGTGAGCAGTACGTC.

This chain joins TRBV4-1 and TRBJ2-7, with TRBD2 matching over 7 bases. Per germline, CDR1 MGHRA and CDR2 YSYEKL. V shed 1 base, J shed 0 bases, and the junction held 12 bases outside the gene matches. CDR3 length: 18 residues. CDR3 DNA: TGCGCCAGCAGCCAAGTCCAGACGGGGCGGGGGATCTCCTACGAGCAGTACTTC. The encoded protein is CASSQVQTGRGISYEQYF.